The 21 T cell receptor beta chains below all came from one sample that was sequenced in a study of control samples from healthy donors and cancer patients. The repertoire was sequenced with immunoSEQ multiplex PCR; TCRdb's copy has only in-frame clones and lacks some. The sample has 90,000 to 100,000 clones; 70% to 80% are singletons. The material sequenced was blood. The receptors were sampled from a woman aged 25 to 45 in good health.

The CDR3 DNA sequence: TGTGCCAGCAGTCCCCGGCTGGAGCGGGAGCTGTTTTTT. Protein product: CASSPRLERELFF. The chain joins TRBV6-5 to TRBJ2-2; no firm D call. This CDR3 is 13 amino acids long. The V end lost 5 bases, the J end lost 9 bases, and 13 bases lay between the germline ends. Looked up from germline, CDR1 is MNHEY and CDR2 is SVGAGI.

This clone was found a few times. The chain uses TRBV4-3 and TRBJ1-3; D is unclear. Germline CDR1 reads LGHNA; CDR2 reads YSLEER. The CDR3 spans 15 residues. Trimming removed 0 bases from V and 2 bases from J, with 8 bases in between. The CDR3 sequence: CASSQDRLTGNTIYF. For the CDR3, the DNA is TGCGCCAGCAGCCAAGATAGGCTTACTGGAAACACCATATATTTT.

V usage is TRBV7-8 and J usage is TRBJ1-1, with unresolved D. There are 14 residues in the CDR3. The V gene's germline CDR1 is SGHVS and CDR2 FQNEAQ. V shed 5 bases and J shed 2 bases, with 12 bases lying between them. CDR3 sequence reads: CASSEGPINTEAFF. The CDR3 DNA follows: TGTGCCAGCAGCGAAGGACCCATAAACACTGAAGCTTTCTTT.

This clone was recorded once. The CDR3: CASSPRQGTYGYTF. CDR3 DNA sequence: TGTGCCAGCAGCCCGCGACAGGGGACCTATGGCTACACCTTC. V gene TRBV11-3 combines with J gene TRBJ1-2, with 8 bases that match TRBD1. Per the germline V gene, CDR1 is SGHNT and CDR2 is YENEEA. V was pared by 5 bases and J by 4 bases, with 6 bases of the junction left unmatched. The CDR3 runs to 14 residues.

The chain joins TRBV15 to TRBJ1-1; no firm D call. Germline V gene data show CDR1 as LNHNV and CDR2 as YYDKDF (reference sequence). V was cut by 7 bases and J by 1 base, with 7 bases left in between. The CDR3 runs 12 residues. The CDR3 here is CATTSGNTEAFF. The CDR3 DNA follows: TGTGCCACCACCTCTGGGAACACTGAAGCTTTCTTT.

This chain links TRBV5-6 with TRBJ2-7, with 9 positions matching TRBD2. J was trimmed by 3 bases and V by 4 bases; bases with no gene match: 5. CDR1 is SGHDT and CDR2 is YYEEEE in the germline V gene. The CDR3 is 14 amino acids. The CDR3 is CASSPGTSFYEQYF. The CDR3 nucleotides are TGTGCCAGCAGCCCCGGGACTAGCTTCTACGAGCAGTACTTC.

Written as DNA, the CDR3 is TGCGCCAGCAGCCCCGACAGCCCTTACACAGATACGCAGTATTTT. Protein product: CASSPDSPYTDTQYF. The rearrangement uses TRBV5-1 and TRBJ2-3, with D perhaps TRBD1 (5 bases). Trimming took off 4 bases at V and 2 bases at J, with 14 bases between the two ends. Per the germline V gene, CDR1 is SGHRS and CDR2 is YFSETQ. The CDR3 covers 15 residues.

V usage is TRBV12-2 and J usage is TRBJ2-7. TRBV12-2 is a pseudogene locus. The CDR3 loop spans 13 amino acids. The CDR3 reads CASRFRGPSEQYF. In DNA, the CDR3 is TGTGCAAGTCGCTTCCGGGGCCCCTCCGAGCAGTACTTC.

This clone showed up just once. The J gene is TRBJ1-6, the V gene TRBV30, with D uncertain. The CDR3 contains 13 residues. V lost 1 base and J lost 8, with 9 bases in between. The germline gives CDR1 GTSNPN, CDR2 SVGIG (reference sequence). Written as DNA, the CDR3 is TGTGCCTGGAGTGCGGACCAGGATTCACCCCTCCACTTT. Translating gives CAWSADQDSPLHF.

This chain joins TRBV7-9 and TRBJ1-5, with 9 bases lining up with TRBD1. The junction had 9 bases not matched to a gene; V was cut back by 5 bases and J by 7 bases. There are 15 residues in the CDR3. CDR1 SEHNR and CDR2 FQNEAQ come from the germline V gene (reference sequence). For the CDR3, the DNA is TGTGCCAGCAGCCCGGGACAGGGTATTTTCCAGCCCCAGCATTTT. Translation gives CASSPGQGIFQPQHF.

The chain joins TRBV12-3 or TRBV12-4 to TRBJ1-1; D unresolved. CDR3 length equals 13 residues. V gave up 3 bases and J gave up 1 base, with 6 bases separating them. Here the CDR3 DNA reads TGTGCCAGCAGTTTCCGGCCGAACACTGAAGCTTTCTTT. Its protein product is CASSFRPNTEAFF.

J is TRBJ1-2 and V is TRBV6-9; D unclear. Germline CDR1 and CDR2: MNHGY and SVAAGI. V was cut by 0 bases and J by 8 bases, with 13 bases left in between. The CDR3 loop spans 14 amino acids. CDR3 loop: CASSYSKVTSGYTF. The DNA of the CDR3 is TGTGCCAGCAGTTATTCGAAGGTGACCTCCGGCTACACCTTC.

V and J are TRBV30 and TRBJ2-7, with 7 bases aligning to TRBD2. The J segment lost 4 bases and the V segment lost 5 bases, leaving 2 bases of the junction unmatched. This CDR3 is built from 11 residues. Germline V gives CDR1 GTSNPN, CDR2 SVGIG (reference sequence). This chain's CDR3 is CAWGRGYEQYF. CDR3 sequence (DNA): TGTGCCTGGGGGCGGGGGTACGAGCAGTACTTC.

The V and J genes are TRBV5-1 and TRBJ2-5; a weak D match, TRBD2 (6 bases). This CDR3 spans 16 amino acids. Germline V gene sequence: CDR1 SGHRS, CDR2 YFSETQ. The V end was cut by 0 bases, the J end by 2 bases, with 14 bases between. The CDR3 nucleotides are TGCGCCAGCAGCTTGGCCGGCGGGGTATTACAAGAGACCCAGTACTTC. This encodes CASSLAGGVLQETQYF.

The CDR3 is CASSPDRDHYGYTF. CDR3 DNA: TGTGCCAGCAGCCCCGACAGGGACCACTATGGCTACACCTTC. V usage is TRBV4-2 and J usage is TRBJ1-2, with 7 bases matching TRBD1. CDR3 length equals 14 residues. The germline V gene has CDR1 LGHNA and CDR2 YNFKEQ. V trimming: 4 bases; J trimming: 3 bases; junction bases outside the gene matches: 5.

This clone was found many times. This rearrangement joins TRBV9 to TRBJ2-1; 10 bases match TRBD2. V lost 0 bases and J lost 10; bases outside the gene matches: 7. The CDR3 is made up of 15 amino acids. Germline lookup yields CDR1 SGDLS and CDR2 YYNGEE. The CDR3 reads CASSVGTSGAGEQFF. CDR3 coding DNA: TGTGCCAGCAGCGTAGGAACTAGCGGGGCGGGGGAGCAGTTCTTC.

This rearrangement joins TRBV29-1 to TRBJ2-5; tentatively, D is TRBD1 (6 bases). Germline CDR1 reads SQVTM; CDR2 reads ANQGSEA. The V end was cut by 6 bases, the J end by 7 bases, with 21 bases between. The CDR3 has 14 amino acids. The chain's CDR3 is CSVAEQGLRGTQYF. As DNA, the CDR3 is TGCAGCGTCGCGGAACAGGGATTGAGGGGGACCCAGTACTTC.

The CDR3 DNA sequence: TGTGCCAGCAGTGATGGGGACGTCTCGGAGACCCAGTACTTC. Its protein is CASSDGDVSETQYF. The chain recombines TRBV2 with TRBJ2-5; TRBD1 or TRBD2 may be the D gene (5 bases each). Germline loops: CDR1 SNHLY, CDR2 FYNNEI. The CDR3 loop spans 14 amino acids. V was clipped by 3 bases and J by 5 bases, with 13 bases between them.

This clone was seen just once. The V call is TRBV6-6, the J call TRBJ1-4; TRBD1 is a possible D gene (5 bases). CDR3 length: 15 amino acids. V lost 7 bases, J lost 3 bases, and 15 bases lay in between. From germline, CDR1 is MNHNY and CDR2 SVGAGI (reference sequence). The chain's CDR3 is CASKRAGAPNEKLFF. DNA of the CDR3: TGTGCCAGCAAAAGGGCTGGGGCTCCTAATGAAAAACTGTTTTTT.

The chain has TRBV25-1 and TRBJ2-3, with 12 bases that match TRBD1. The CDR3 has 16 amino acids. Germline CDR1 MGHDK, CDR2 SYGVNS. The V gene end was trimmed by 8 bases and the J gene end by 2 bases; junction bases not matched to a gene: 8. The CDR3 loop reads CASSGTGGKNTDTQYF. Here the CDR3 DNA reads TGTGCCAGCTCCGGGACAGGGGGCAAAAACACAGATACGCAGTATTTT.

The CDR3 coding sequence is TGCGCCAGCAGCTTGGATAGAGGGGACACAGATACGCAGTATTTT. This sequence encodes CASSLDRGDTDTQYF. V gene TRBV5-1 combines with J gene TRBJ2-3; D might be TRBD1 or TRBD2, each matching 5 bases. Trimming took off 0 bases at V and 2 bases at J, with 10 bases between the two ends. This CDR3 spans 15 amino acids. The germline V gene has CDR1 SGHRS and CDR2 YFSETQ. The variable domain in full, completed from reference TRBV5-1 and TRBJ2-3, reads KAGVTQTPRYLIKTRGQQVTLSCSPISGHRSVSWYQQTPGQGLQFLFEYFSETQRNKGNFPGRFSGRQFSNSRSEMNVSTLELGDSALYLCASSLDRGDTDTQYFGPGTRLTVL.